This TCR beta chain was recovered during a study of cytomegalovirus exposure and HLA in healthy donors. Study-wide points: Both high specificity and high sensitivity reportedly marked the classifier's diagnosis of cytomegalovirus status.

The V end lost 2 bases, the J end lost 3 bases, and 17 bases lay between the germline ends. The germline gives CDR1 MNHEY, CDR2 SMNVEV (reference sequence). The CDR3 totals 17 residues. Comment on this clone: Its antigen is unknown.

Both 60 Vbeta primers and 13 Jbeta primers went into the PCR. Study processing details: There were tens of millions of unique TCR beta chains by a later count, and approximately 10 million of them were shared. Repertoires were generated with immunoSEQ multiplex PCR, while TCRdb's copy carries only in-frame clones and drops some. V and J calls plus clone size are reproduced from that table; the DNA served to infer D and trimming. The table lists roughly 140,000 clones, over 60% of them singletons, with about 0.66% in the top ten. The sequenced sample consisted of PBMCs. This TCR was recovered from a male donor in good health and CMV-seronegative. The V and J genes are TRBV27 and TRBJ2-1, with D maybe TRBD1 (5 bases). The CDR3 DNA sequence: TGTGCCAGCAGTTTACAGATGACAGAGACCCGCTACAATGAGCAGTTCTTC. Its translation is CASSLQMTETRYNEQFF.